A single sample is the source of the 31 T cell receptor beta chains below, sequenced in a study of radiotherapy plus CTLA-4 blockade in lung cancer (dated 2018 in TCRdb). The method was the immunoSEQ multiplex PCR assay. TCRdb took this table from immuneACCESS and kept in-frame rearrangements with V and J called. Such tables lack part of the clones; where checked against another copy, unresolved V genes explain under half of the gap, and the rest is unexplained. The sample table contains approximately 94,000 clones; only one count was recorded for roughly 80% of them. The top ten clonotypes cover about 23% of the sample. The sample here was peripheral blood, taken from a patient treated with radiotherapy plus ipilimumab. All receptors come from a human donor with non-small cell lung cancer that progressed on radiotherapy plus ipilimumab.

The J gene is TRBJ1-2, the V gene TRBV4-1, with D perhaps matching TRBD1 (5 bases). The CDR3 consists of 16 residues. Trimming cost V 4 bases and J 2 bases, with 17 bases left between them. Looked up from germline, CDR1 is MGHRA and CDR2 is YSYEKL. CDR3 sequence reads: CASSRADIPVNYGYTF. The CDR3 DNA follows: TGCGCCAGCAGCCGGGCGGACATCCCAGTAAACTATGGCTACACCTTC.

The chain's CDR3 is CASSLGTGHEQYV. The DNA of the CDR3 is TGTGCCAGCAGTTTAGGGACAGGGCACGAGCAGTACGTC. The chain couples TRBV28 to TRBJ2-7; 9 bases agree with TRBD1. V shed 2 bases, J shed 5 bases, and the junction held 1 base outside the gene matches. CDR1 is MDHEN, CDR2 SYDVKM, per germline. This CDR3 comprises 13 residues.

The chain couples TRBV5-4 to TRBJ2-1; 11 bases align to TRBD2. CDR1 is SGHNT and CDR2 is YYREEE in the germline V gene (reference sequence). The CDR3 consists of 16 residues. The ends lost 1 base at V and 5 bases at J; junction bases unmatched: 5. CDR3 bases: TGTGCCAGCAGCTTGCCTAGCGGGAGGACAAACAATGAGCAGTTCTTC. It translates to CASSLPSGRTNNEQFF.

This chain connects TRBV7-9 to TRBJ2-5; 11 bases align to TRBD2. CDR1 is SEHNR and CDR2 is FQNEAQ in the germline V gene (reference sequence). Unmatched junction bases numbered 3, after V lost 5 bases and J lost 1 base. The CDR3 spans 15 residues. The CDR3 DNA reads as TGTGCCAGCAGCCGACTAGCGGGGCTCCAAGAGACCCAGTACTTC. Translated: CASSRLAGLQETQYF. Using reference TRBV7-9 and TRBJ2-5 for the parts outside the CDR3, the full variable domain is DTGVSQNPRHKITKRGQNVTFRCDPISEHNRLYWYRQTLGQGPEFLTYFQNEAQLEKSRLLSDRFSAERPKGSFSTLEIQRTEQGDSAMYLCASSRLAGLQETQYFGPGTRLLVL.

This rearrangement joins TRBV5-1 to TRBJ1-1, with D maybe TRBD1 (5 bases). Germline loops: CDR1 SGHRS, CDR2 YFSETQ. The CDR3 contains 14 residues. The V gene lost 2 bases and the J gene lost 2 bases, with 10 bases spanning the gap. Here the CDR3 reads CASSFRGYNTEAFF. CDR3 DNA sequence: TGCGCCAGCAGCTTCCGGGGCTATAACACTGAAGCTTTCTTT.

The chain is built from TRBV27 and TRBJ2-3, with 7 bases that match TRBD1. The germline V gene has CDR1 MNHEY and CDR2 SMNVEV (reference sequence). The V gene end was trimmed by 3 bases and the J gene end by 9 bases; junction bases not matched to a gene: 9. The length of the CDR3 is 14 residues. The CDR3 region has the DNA TGTGCCAGCAGTTTTCAGGGGGTGACCCCGACGCAGTATTTT. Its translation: CASSFQGVTPTQYF.

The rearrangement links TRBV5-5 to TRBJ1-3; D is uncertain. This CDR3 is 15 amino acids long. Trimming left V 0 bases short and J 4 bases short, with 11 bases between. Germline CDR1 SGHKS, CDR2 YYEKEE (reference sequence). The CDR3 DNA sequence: TGTGCCAGCAGCTTGGTTCATCCTGACGGAAACACCATATATTTT. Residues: CASSLVHPDGNTIYF.

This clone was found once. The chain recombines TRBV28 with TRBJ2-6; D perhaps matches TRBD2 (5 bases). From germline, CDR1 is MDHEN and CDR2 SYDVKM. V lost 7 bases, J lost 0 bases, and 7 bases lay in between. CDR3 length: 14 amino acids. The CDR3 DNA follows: TGTGCCAGCACAAGCGGCTCTGGGGCCAACGTCCTGACTTTC. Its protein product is CASTSGSGANVLTF. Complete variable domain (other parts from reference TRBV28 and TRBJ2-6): DVKVTQSSRYLVKRTGEKVFLECVQDMDHENMFWYRQDPGLGLRLIYFSYDVKMKEKGDIPEGYSVSREKKERFSLILESASTNQTSMYLCASTSGSGANVLTFGAGSRLTVL.

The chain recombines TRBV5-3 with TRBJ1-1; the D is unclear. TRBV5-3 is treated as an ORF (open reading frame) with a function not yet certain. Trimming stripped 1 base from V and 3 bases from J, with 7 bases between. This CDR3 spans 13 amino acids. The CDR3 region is CARSLPGDTEAFF. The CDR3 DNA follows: TGTGCCAGAAGCTTGCCAGGAGACACTGAAGCTTTCTTT.

The CDR3, as DNA: TGTGCCAGCAGTTCCCCGGGGGTTAGGGGAGAGACCCAGTACTTC. It yields the protein CASSSPGVRGETQYF. The rearrangement links TRBV27 to TRBJ2-5; D may be TRBD2 (6 bases). The ends were cut back, 4 bases at V and 4 bases at J, with 16 bases in the middle. Germline values: CDR1 MNHEY, CDR2 SMNVEV (reference sequence). The CDR3 is made up of 15 amino acids.

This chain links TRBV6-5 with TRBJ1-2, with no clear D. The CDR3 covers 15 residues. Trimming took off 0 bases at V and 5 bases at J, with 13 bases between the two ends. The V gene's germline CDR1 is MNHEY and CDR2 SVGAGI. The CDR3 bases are TGTGCCAGCAGTTACTCCACTGCACAAGGGTATGGCTACACCTTC. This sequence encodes CASSYSTAQGYGYTF.

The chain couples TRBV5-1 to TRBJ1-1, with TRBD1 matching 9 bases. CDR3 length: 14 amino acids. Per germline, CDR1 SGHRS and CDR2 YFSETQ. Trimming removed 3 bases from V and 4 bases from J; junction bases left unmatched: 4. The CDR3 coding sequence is TGCGCCAGCAGCTATGGACAGGGGAGCACTGAAGCTTTCTTT. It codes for CASSYGQGSTEAFF.

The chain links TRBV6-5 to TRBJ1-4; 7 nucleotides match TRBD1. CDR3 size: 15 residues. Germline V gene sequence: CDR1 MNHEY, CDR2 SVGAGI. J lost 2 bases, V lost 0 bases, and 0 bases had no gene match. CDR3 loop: CASSYSTGTNEKLFF. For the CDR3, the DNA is TGTGCCAGCAGTTACTCGACAGGGACTAATGAAAAACTGTTTTTT.

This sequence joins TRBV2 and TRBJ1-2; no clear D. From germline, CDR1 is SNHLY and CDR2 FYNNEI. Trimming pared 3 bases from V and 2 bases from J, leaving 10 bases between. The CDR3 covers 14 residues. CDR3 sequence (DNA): TGTGCCAGCAGTGATAGCGGGGTGAACTATGGCTACACCTTC. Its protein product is CASSDSGVNYGYTF.

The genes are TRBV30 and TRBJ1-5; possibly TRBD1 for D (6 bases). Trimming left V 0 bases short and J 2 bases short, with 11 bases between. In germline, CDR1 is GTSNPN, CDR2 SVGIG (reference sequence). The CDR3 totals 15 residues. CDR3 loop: CAWSVRGGGNQPQHF. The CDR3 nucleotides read TGTGCCTGGAGTGTACGAGGGGGGGGCAATCAGCCCCAGCATTTT.

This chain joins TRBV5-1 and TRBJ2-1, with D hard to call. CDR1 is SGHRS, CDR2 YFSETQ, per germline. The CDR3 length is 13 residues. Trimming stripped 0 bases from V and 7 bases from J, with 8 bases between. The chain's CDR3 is CASSLAPLNEQFF. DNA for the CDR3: TGCGCCAGCAGCTTGGCCCCGTTAAATGAGCAGTTCTTC.

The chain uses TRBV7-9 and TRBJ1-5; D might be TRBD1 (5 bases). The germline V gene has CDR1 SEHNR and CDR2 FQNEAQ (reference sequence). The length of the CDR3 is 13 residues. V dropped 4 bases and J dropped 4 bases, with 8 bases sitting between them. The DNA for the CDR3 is TGTGCCAGCAGCTGGGGCGAAAATCAGCCCCAGCATTTT. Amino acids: CASSWGENQPQHF.

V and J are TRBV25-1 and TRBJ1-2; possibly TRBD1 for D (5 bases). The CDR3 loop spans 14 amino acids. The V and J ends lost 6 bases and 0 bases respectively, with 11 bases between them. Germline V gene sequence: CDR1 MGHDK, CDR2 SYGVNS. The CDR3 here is CASSRDGANYGYTF. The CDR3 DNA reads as TGTGCCAGCAGCCGGGACGGAGCTAACTATGGCTACACCTTC.

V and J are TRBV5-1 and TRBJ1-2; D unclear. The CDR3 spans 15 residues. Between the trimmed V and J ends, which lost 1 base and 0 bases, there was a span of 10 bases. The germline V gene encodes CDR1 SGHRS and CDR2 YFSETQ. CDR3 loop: CASSLNSGPNYGYTF. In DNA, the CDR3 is TGCGCCAGCAGCTTGAATTCCGGACCTAACTATGGCTACACCTTC.

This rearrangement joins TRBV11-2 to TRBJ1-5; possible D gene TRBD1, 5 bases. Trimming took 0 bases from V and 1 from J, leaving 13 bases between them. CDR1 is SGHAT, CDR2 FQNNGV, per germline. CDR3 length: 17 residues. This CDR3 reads CASSLDSGGMSNQPQHF. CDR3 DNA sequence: TGTGCCAGCAGCTTAGATAGCGGGGGTATGAGCAATCAGCCCCAGCATTTT.

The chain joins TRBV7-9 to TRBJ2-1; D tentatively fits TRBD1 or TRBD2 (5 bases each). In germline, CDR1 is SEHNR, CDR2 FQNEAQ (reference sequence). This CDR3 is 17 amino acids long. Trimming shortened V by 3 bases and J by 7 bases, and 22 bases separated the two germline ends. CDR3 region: CASSLSGAGTQWNEQFF. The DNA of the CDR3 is TGTGCCAGCAGCTTGTCCGGGGCTGGAACTCAGTGGAATGAGCAGTTCTTC.

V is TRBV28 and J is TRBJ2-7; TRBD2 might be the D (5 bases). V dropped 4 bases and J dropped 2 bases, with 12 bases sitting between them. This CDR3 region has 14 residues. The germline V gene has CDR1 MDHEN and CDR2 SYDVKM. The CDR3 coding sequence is TGTGCCAGCAGTTCACGCGGGTCCACCTACGAGCAGTACTTC. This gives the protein CASSSRGSTYEQYF.

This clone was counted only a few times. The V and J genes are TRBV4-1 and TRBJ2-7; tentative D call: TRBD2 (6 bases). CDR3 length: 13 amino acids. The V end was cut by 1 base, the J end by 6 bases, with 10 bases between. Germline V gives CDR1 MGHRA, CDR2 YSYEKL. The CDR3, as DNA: TGCGCCAGCAGCCAAGTGGGGGGATCCGAGCAGTACGTC. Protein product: CASSQVGGSEQYV.

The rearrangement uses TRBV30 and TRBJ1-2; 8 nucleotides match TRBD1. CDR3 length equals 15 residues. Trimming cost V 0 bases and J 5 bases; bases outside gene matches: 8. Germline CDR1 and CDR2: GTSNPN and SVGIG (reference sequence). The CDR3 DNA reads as TGTGCCTGGAGTGTACCAGGGACAGGAACATATGGCTACACCTTC. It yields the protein CAWSVPGTGTYGYTF.

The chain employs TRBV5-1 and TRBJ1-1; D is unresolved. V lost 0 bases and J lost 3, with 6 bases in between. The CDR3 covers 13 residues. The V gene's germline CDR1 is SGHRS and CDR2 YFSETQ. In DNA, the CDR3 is TGCGCCAGCAGCTTGGACCCGTACACTGAAGCTTTCTTT. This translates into CASSLDPYTEAFF.

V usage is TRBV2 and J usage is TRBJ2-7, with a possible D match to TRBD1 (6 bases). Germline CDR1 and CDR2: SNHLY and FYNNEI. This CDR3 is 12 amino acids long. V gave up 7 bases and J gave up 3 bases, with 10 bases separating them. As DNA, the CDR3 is TGTGCCAGCACCGGACAGATCTACGAGCAGTACTTC. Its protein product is CASTGQIYEQYF.

This chain's CDR3 is CASSLGATLRPQHF. The CDR3, as DNA: TGTGCCAGCAGCTTGGGGGCAACGCTGAGGCCCCAGCATTTT. The J gene is TRBJ1-5, the V gene TRBV5-5; D ambiguous. The CDR3 spans 14 residues. Germline CDR1 is SGHKS and CDR2 is YYEKEE (reference sequence). Trimming took off 0 bases at V and 9 bases at J, with 13 bases between the two ends.

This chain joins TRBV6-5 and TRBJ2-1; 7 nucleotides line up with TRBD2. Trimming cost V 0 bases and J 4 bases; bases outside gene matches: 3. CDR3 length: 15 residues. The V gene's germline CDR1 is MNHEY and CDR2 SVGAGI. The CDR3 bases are TGTGCCAGCAGTTACTCGCCTAGCGGATACAATGAGCAGTTCTTC. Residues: CASSYSPSGYNEQFF.

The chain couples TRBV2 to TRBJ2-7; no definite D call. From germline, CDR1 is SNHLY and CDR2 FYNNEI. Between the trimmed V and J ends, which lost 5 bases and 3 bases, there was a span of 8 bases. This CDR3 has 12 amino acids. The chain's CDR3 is CASSTTDYEQYF. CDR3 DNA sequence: TGTGCCAGCAGTACTACTGACTACGAGCAGTACTTC.

For the CDR3, the DNA is TGTGCCAGCAGTGACAGGGTACCCCACGAGCAGTACTTC. This codes for CASSDRVPHEQYF. The rearrangement joins TRBV6-4 to TRBJ2-7, with D unresolved. CDR1 and CDR2 from the germline V gene are MRHNA and SNTAGT. V dropped 2 bases and J dropped 5 bases, with 10 bases sitting between them. The CDR3 extends over 13 amino acids.

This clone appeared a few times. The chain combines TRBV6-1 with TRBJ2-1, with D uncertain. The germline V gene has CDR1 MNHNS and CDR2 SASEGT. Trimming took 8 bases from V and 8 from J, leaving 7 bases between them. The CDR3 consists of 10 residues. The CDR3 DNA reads TGTGCCAGCGAAGACTATGAGCAGTTCTTC. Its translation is CASEDYEQFF.